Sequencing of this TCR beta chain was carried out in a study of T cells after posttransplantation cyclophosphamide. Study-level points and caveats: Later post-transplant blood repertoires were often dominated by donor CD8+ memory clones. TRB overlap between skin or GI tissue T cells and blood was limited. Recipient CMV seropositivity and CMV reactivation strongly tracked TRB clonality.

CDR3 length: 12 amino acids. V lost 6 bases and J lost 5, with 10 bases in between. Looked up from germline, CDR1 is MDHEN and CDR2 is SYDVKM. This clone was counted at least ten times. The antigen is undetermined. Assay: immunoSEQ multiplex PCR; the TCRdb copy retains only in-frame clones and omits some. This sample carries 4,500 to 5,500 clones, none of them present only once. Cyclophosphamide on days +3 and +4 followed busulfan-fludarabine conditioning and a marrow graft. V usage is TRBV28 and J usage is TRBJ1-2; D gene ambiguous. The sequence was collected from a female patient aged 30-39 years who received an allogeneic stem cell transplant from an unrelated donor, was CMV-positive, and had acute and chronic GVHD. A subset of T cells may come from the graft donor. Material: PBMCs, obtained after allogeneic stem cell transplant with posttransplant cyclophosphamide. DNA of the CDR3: TGTGCCAGCAGCCCGAGAAGTTATGGCTACACCTTC. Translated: CASSPRSYGYTF.